This paragraph covers one T cell receptor beta chain sequence. The antigen is undetermined. The data are from a study of identical twins. This CDR3 spans 15 amino acids. Germline V CDR1 and CDR2: ENHRY, SYGVKD. V dropped 3 bases and J dropped 3 bases, with 12 bases sitting between them. TCRdb processed the 5' RACE reads anew with MiXCR; each CDR3 protein has one entry. Counted here are a few hundred thousand distinct CDR3 sequences, 13% to 15% occurring once; the ten biggest clones make up roughly 0.4%. General study points: Excess sharing by twins proved weaker in beta out-of-frame sequences. With monozygotic twins, out-of-frame TCR alpha sharing exceeded what models estimated. High-abundance cord blood beta clonotypes had fewer insertions; memory repertoires showed none.

A further study also used this sample, focusing on yellow fever vaccine responses in identical twins. Per that study: The T cell response to vaccination in identical twins was reportedly partly convergent and partly personalized.

The V call is TRBV10-3, the J call TRBJ1-5; D ambiguous. The sequencing input was CD4+ T cells sorted from blood. The clonotype comes from a woman between 18 and 29 years old in good health. CDR3 bases: TGTGCCATCAGTGATCGGGCAGACAACAATCAGCCCCAGCATTTT. Protein product: CAISDRADNNQPQHF.